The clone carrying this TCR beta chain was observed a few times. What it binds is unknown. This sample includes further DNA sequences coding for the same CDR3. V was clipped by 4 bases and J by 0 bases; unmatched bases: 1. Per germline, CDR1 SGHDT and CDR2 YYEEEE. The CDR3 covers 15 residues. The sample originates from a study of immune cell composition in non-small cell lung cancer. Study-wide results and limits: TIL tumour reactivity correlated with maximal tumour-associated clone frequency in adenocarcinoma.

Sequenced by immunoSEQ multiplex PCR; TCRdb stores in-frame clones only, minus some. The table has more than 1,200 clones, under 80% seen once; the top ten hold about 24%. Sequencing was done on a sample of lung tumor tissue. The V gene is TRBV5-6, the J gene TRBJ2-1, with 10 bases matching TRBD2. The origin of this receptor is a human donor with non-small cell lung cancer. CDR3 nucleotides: TGTGCCAGCAGCCAGCGGGGGGGCTCCTACAATGAGCAGTTCTTC. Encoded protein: CASSQRGGSYNEQFF.